This record concerns one T cell receptor beta chain sequence. The antigen it recognizes is unknown. It has no much larger one-base neighbor in the sample; base qualities were not kept. The entry originates in a study of blood T cells in healthy people across ages (dated by TCRdb to about 2015). About the full investigation: In model experiments, template switching captured roughly one uniquely barcoded TCR beta cDNA molecule for every two T cells. The study measured age-related changes in TCR beta repertoire diversity using deep sequencing normalized with unique cDNA molecular identifiers. Four age groups were formed from the donors: young (average roughly 16 years), middle-aged (approximately 39), aged (around 68) and long-lived (approximately 78). The study analyzed two additional independent replicas of 1 million unique cDNA reads from the same blood draw for two donors, one aged 18 to 30 and one aged 80 or older.

A distance of 10 bases separates the germline ends of V and J, which lose 4 bases and 4 bases respectively. The germline V gene yields MNHEY for CDR1 and SVGAGI for CDR2. The CDR3 contains 14 residues, cysteine and phenylalanine counted. CDR3 DNA is the only sequence kept; it has 42 bases, read in frame from the first base. The research as a whole found: Estimates of total diversity based on one million sequenced T cells were considered lower bounds and underestimates. Compared with the aged group, the long-lived group had more naive CD4+ T cells, fewer expanded clones and increased TCR diversity, suggesting age selection. Bulk unsorted PBMC profiling prevented conclusive comparison of naive and antigen-experienced compartments. Observed TCR beta diversity per million T cells fell roughly linearly with age, and a significant reduction was already apparent by age about 36. Because the CMV infection status of the donors was unknown, age-related changes in expanded clonotypes may potentially have been confounded. There was a strong correlation between observed TCR beta diversity and the percentage of naive T cells measured by flow cytometry.

Library preparation employed 5' RACE. Sequencing was carried out with an Illumina HiSeq 2500. A second PCR of about 6 to 11 cycles was performed with a sample-barcoded 5' primer and a J-beta primer mix. Each TCR beta cDNA molecule received a unique molecular identifier from a template-switch 5' adaptor carrying 12 random nucleotides. Each sample yielded at least 2.5 million CDR3-containing paired-end reads. All of the RNA was converted into first-strand cDNA using the Mint cDNA synthesis kit, with a TRBC-specific oligonucleotide serving as the primer. After uracil-DNA glycosylase treatment, a first 18-cycle PCR used universal primers M1SS and BC2_uni_R on all cDNA. The authors' analysis ran thus. Each sample was normalized by randomly selecting 1 million high-quality reads, each carrying a distinct molecular identifier. Instead of being binned into consensus sequences, reads with shared molecular identifiers were discarded. MiTCR, set to a Q25 quality threshold and the strictest error-elimination algorithm, was used for CDR3 identification, clonotype clustering and error correction. A nonparametric unseen species model with Euler transformation was used to estimate a lower bound on total TCR beta diversity. The public reads were reprocessed in TCRdb via fastp at Q25 and MiXCR, keeping in-frame beta chains. CDR3 protein duplicates are merged, each entry listing the most common genes and DNA. The V and J calls here are based on TCRdb, not the publication. The sample contains more than 900,000 distinct CDR3 sequences, roughly 29% of them found a single time. 10% of the sample is held by the ten biggest clonotypes.

Systemically healthy Caucasian individuals from Russia, some 40 in total and aged about 6 to 95 years, were included as donors. Each donor gave 8.5 to 10 milliliters of peripheral blood, collected into EDTA-treated Vacutainer tubes. Ficoll-Paque density-gradient centrifugation was used to isolate PBMCs, with at least 7 million per sample. Total RNA, at least 6 micrograms per sample, was extracted from PBMCs with Trizol reagent. The percentages of naive CD45RAhigh/CD27high T cells were determined by flow cytometry on a PBMC aliquot from every donor. These same data were also listed under a study on T cells of mothers and their children. The second study's authors report: Donors were nine systemically healthy Caucasian individuals: three mothers and their six children. cDNA synthesis consumed the entire amount of extracted RNA, loaded at about 1.5 ug RNA in each 15 ul reaction. Sample barcodes and 2-4 random nucleotides were added via the M1S primer in the second PCR. More than 8 million TCR beta CDR3 reads were obtained from each mother, and about 3 million reads were obtained from each child. Thymic selection shapes the output of TCR recombination in a similar way in related and unrelated pairs, and inherited differences have a minor effect. Related mother-child pairs always showed normalized repertoire overlap that was slightly higher than in unrelated mother-child pairs, though the difference was never significant. Persistent microchimeric T cell clones were not detected, at a sensitivity of 85 to 100 clones per million clonotypes. Deep NGS was used in the study to compare the TCR beta repertoires of mothers and children and to look for features that separate related mother-child pairs from unrelated individuals. Mothers averaged about 40 +/- 4 years of age and children averaged 11 +/- 4 years. Libraries were sequenced on Illumina HiSeq 2000 with 100+100 nt paired-end reads after adapter ligation with NEBNext reagents. To prevent cross-contamination, the mother and child libraries were prepared a month apart and were sequenced in separate runs. Between 500,000 and 2,000,000 distinct TCR beta clonotypes were identified per donor. Naive TCR beta clonotypes were estimated from low-frequency clonotypes matched to each donor's FACS-determined naive share, without sorting.

Input material: blood. The TCR comes from a woman between 40 and 50 years old in good health. The V and J segments used are TRBV6-5 and TRBJ2-2; the D gene cannot be resolved beyond TRBD1 or TRBD2, each matching 5 bases. In nucleotides, the sequence is TGTGCCAGCAGTTGGGACCGCCGCACCGGGGAGCTGTTTTTT. This translates into CASSWDRRTGELFF.